The rows below give T cell receptor beta chains drawn from one sample of a study of type 1 regulatory T cells. TCRdb analysed the reads with MiXCR anew, one entry per CDR3 protein. The sample records roughly 67,000 distinct CDR3 sequences, around 68% being singletons. Antigen specificity for these receptors is unknown. Sample: cultured T cells, either the whole culture or a sorted T cell fraction (not recorded which). Every receptor here comes from a human donor in good health. Both conserved end residues are part of each CDR3. D genes are given only for firm matches. Clone size is shown for a subset of rows, as once, few, many or a class of expanded clone.

TRBD2	TRBV3-1	TRBJ2-5	once	CASSRSSGPQETQYF	TGTGCCAGCAGCCGCTCTAGCGGACCCCAAGAGACCCAGTACTTC
-	TRBV6-5	TRBJ2-7	few	CASSYSAMAGLSYEQYF	TGTGCCAGCAGTTACTCCGCGATGGCGGGGCTCTCCTACGAGCAGTACTTC
-	TRBV29-1	TRBJ1-3	once	CSGGDGPNTIYF	TGCAGCGGGGGTGACGGACCGAACACCATATATTTT
-	TRBV12-3/TRBV12-4	TRBJ1-1	-	CASTRLNTEAFF	TGTGCCAGCACTAGGCTGAACACTGAAGCTTTCTTT
-	TRBV20-1	TRBJ1-1	-	CSASQVGNTEAFF	TGCAGTGCTAGCCAGGTAGGGAACACTGAAGCTTTCTTT
-	TRBV5-1	TRBJ2-3	-	CASSLARGSTGRRDTQYF	TGCGCCAGCAGCTTGGCCCGCGGGTCGACTGGCAGGAGAGATACGCAGTATTTT
TRBD2	TRBV4-2	TRBJ2-2	few	CASSREPGLAELNTGELFF	TGTGCCAGCAGTCGAGAACCGGGACTAGCGGAGCTGAACACCGGGGAGCTGTTTTTT
-	TRBV30	TRBJ1-1	many	CAWSFQPWDEAFF	TGTGCCTGGAGTTTCCAACCGTGGGATGAAGCTTTCTTT
TRBD1	TRBV10-3	TRBJ2-7	-	CAISSGTVSSYEQYF	TGTGCCATCAGTTCCGGGACAGTGAGCTCCTACGAGCAGTACTTC
-	TRBV5-1	TRBJ1-6	-	CASSLVQGGDSPLHF	TGCGCCAGCAGCTTGGTACAAGGGGGAGATTCACCCCTCCACTTT
TRBD2	TRBV6-6	TRBJ2-7	-	CATNPLGGRSSYEQYF	TGTGCTACCAACCCCCTGGGGGGGAGAAGCTCCTACGAGCAGTACTTC
-	TRBV5-1	TRBJ1-5	-	CASSLDGQSHQPQHF	TGCGCCAGCAGCTTGGATGGACAGTCTCATCAGCCCCAGCATTTT
-	TRBV4-2	TRBJ2-7	-	CASSREETASYEQYF	TGTGCCAGCAGCCGGGAAGAGACAGCATCCTACGAGCAGTACTTC
TRBD1	TRBV7-8	TRBJ2-7	-	CASSPRPGQGEYEQYF	TGTGCCAGCAGCCCGAGGCCGGGACAGGGAGAATACGAGCAGTACTTC
-	TRBV27	TRBJ2-7	-	CASSPGTGASEQYF	TGTGCCAGCAGTCCTGGGACTGGAGCGAGCGAGCAGTACTTC
TRBD1	TRBV15	TRBJ1-1	few	CATSRADRVTEAFF	TGTGCCACCAGCAGAGCAGACAGGGTCACTGAAGCTTTCTTT
-	TRBV7-8	TRBJ2-1	-	CASSLGRLMSNEQFF	TGTGCCAGCAGCTTAGGGCGGCTAATGTCCAATGAGCAGTTCTTC
-	TRBV14	TRBJ2-7	few	CASSQTEHRVNYEQYF	TGTGCCAGCAGCCAAACGGAGCACAGAGTCAACTACGAGCAGTACTTC
-	TRBV27	TRBJ1-5	once	CASSYSGSQPQHF	TGTGCCAGCAGTTACTCGGGCAGTCAGCCCCAGCATTTT
-	TRBV12-5	TRBJ2-1	-	CASGTGQVRGDEQFF	TGTGCTAGTGGCACGGGACAGGTACGGGGGGATGAGCAGTTCTTC
TRBD2	TRBV12-3/TRBV12-4	TRBJ2-1	once	CASSNLAGGRDEQFF	TGTGCCAGCAGTAACCTAGCGGGAGGGCGCGATGAGCAGTTCTTC
-	TRBV6-5	TRBJ2-5	-	CASTQRGAAETQYF	TGTGCCAGCACCCAAAGGGGGGCGGCGGAGACCCAGTACTTC
-	TRBV28	TRBJ1-4	-	CASSSRGTNEKLFF	TGTGCCAGCAGTTCCAGGGGAACTAATGAAAAACTGTTTTTT
-	TRBV19	TRBJ2-5	-	CASSLTDRETQYF	TGTGCCAGCAGCCTCACAGACCGGGAGACCCAGTACTTC
-	TRBV20-1	TRBJ1-4	-	CSARDPRGEKLFF	TGCAGTGCTAGAGATCCGAGGGGTGAAAAACTGTTTTTT
-	TRBV18	TRBJ2-1	-	CASSPPTNEQFF	TGTGCCAGCTCACCACCGACTAATGAGCAGTTCTTC
-	TRBV9	TRBJ2-2	-	CASSENGWGELFF	TGTGCCAGCAGCGAGAATGGATGGGGGGAGCTGTTTTTT
-	TRBV2	TRBJ1-1	-	CASSEVEPGQAFF	TGTGCCAGCAGTGAAGTGGAGCCAGGTCAAGCTTTCTTT
TRBD2	TRBV6-2/TRBV6-3	TRBJ2-1	few	CASRLAGLRRVEQFF	TGTGCCAGCAGACTAGCGGGTCTCCGACGGGTTGAGCAGTTCTTC
-	TRBV30	TRBJ1-5	few	CAWSGAPLGPQHF	TGTGCCTGGAGCGGCGCCCCACTTGGGCCCCAGCATTTT
-	TRBV29-1	TRBJ1-4	-	CSVRPATNEKLFF	TGCAGCGTGCGCCCTGCAACTAATGAAAAACTGTTTTTT
-	TRBV10-3	TRBJ2-2	-	CAISDSRENTGELFF	TGTGCCATCAGTGATTCGCGGGAGAACACCGGGGAGCTGTTTTTT
-	TRBV7-2	TRBJ2-2	-	CASSSTWTLRRELFF	TGTGCCAGCAGCTCAACCTGGACTCTTCGCCGGGAGCTGTTTTTT
TRBD1	TRBV27	TRBJ2-7	-	CASSRDRGLGNEQYF	TGTGCCAGCAGTCGAGACAGGGGGCTTGGGAACGAGCAGTACTTC
-	TRBV20-1	TRBJ1-5	-	CSAITGNQPQHF	TGCAGTGCTATAACAGGAAATCAGCCCCAGCATTTT
-	TRBV4-3	TRBJ1-1	-	CASSQDSGNTEAFF	TGCGCCAGCAGCCAAGACTCAGGGAACACTGAAGCTTTCTTT
-	TRBV4-1	TRBJ2-7	-	CASSPNGGGNSPYEQYF	TGCGCCAGCAGCCCAAACGGTGGCGGGAACAGTCCCTACGAGCAGTACTTC
TRBD2	TRBV10-3	TRBJ2-7	-	CAISGTSGVSYEQYF	TGTGCCATCAGTGGGACTAGCGGGGTCTCCTACGAGCAGTACTTC
TRBD1	TRBV27	TRBJ2-7	-	CASSNTGVYEQYF	TGTGCCAGCAGTAATACAGGGGTCTACGAGCAGTACTTC
TRBD1	TRBV6-1	TRBJ2-7	-	CASRLRGDRGHDEQYF	TGTGCCAGCAGACTGAGGGGGGACAGGGGGCACGACGAGCAGTACTTC
TRBD2	TRBV7-2	TRBJ2-7	-	CASSLGLAGLYYEQYF	TGTGCCAGCAGCTTGGGACTAGCGGGCTTATACTACGAGCAGTACTTC
-	TRBV5-1	TRBJ2-3	-	CASSLVPAADTQYF	TGCGCCAGCAGCTTGGTCCCGGCCGCAGATACGCAGTATTTT